One T cell receptor (beta chain) is described in this entry. No antigen is known for it. In terms of origin and age, donors were healthy Caucasian individuals from Russia aged roughly 6 to 90. The data belong to a study of blood T cells in healthy people across ages. The study, taken as a whole, reports: Because sorting was not performed, PBMCs prevented conclusive naive versus antigen-experienced comparison. In older individuals, TCR beta diversity per million T cells was lower, falling roughly linearly with age.

Germline V gene data show CDR1 as SNHLY and CDR2 as FYNNEI. The length of the CDR3 is 14 residues. With a J-beta primer mix and a sample-barcoded 5' primer, a second PCR ran about 7 to 12 cycles. Samples each returned at least 2.5 million CDR3-containing paired-end reads. MiXCR, run by TCRdb on the 5' RACE reads, gives a single entry per CDR3 protein. Here the sample spans 1.2 million to 1.5 million distinct CDR3 sequences, roughly 60% being singletons. The receptor was derived from a man younger than 35 in good health. The V and J genes are TRBV2 and TRBJ2-4; D is possibly TRBD1 (6 bases). The J call may be in error: the DNA end matches TRBJ2-7 better. The sequenced sample was blood. CDR3 loop: CASRPCAGDYEQYF. The CDR3 bases are TGTGCCAGCAGACCCTGCGCAGGGGACTACGAGCAGTACTTC.